The 9 T cell receptor beta chains below come from one sample, sequenced in a study of blood T cell repertoires in COVID-19 (dated by TCRdb to about 2020). To prepare the library, the immunoSEQ multiplex PCR assay was applied. Entries here come from immuneACCESS through TCRdb and include only in-frame sequences with V and J called. Some clones fail to appear in such tables; in the studies checked, an unresolved V gene covers under half of the shortfall, and the cause of the remainder is unknown. The sample table contains about 91,000 clones; only one count was recorded for 88% of them. The top ten clonotypes cover approximately 8.7% of the sample. Material: peripheral blood. The receptors derive from a woman aged 70 to 79 with acute or convalescent COVID-19.

The rearrangement uses TRBV2 and TRBJ2-1; no reliable D call. The CDR3 sequence is 11 residues long. Germline CDR1 SNHLY, CDR2 FYNNEI. V dropped 7 bases and J dropped 4 bases, with 5 bases sitting between them. The CDR3 DNA sequence: TGTGCCAGCACCACTTACAATGAGCAGTTCTTC. This codes for CASTTYNEQFF.

The count of this clone is one. The V and J genes are TRBV28 and TRBJ1-5; 10 positions match TRBD1. The junction had 12 bases not matched to a gene; V was cut back by 10 bases and J by 9 bases. There are 14 residues in the CDR3. Per germline, CDR1 MDHEN and CDR2 SYDVKM. This chain's CDR3 is CATYPGQGSRPQHF. For the CDR3, the DNA is TGTGCCACATACCCGGGACAGGGGTCACGGCCCCAGCATTTT.

This clone was picked up a small number of times. The V call is TRBV19, the J call TRBJ1-2; TRBD1 matches at 10 bases. This CDR3 spans 14 amino acids. Per the germline V gene, CDR1 is LNHDA and CDR2 is SQIVND (reference sequence). V dropped 6 bases and J dropped 7; count of bases not matched to a gene: 8. In DNA form, the CDR3 reads TGTGCCAGTAGCTCCCGGGACAGGGGTTCTGGCTACACCTTC. Residues: CASSSRDRGSGYTF.

The chain carries TRBV7-9 and TRBJ1-2, with D hard to call. CDR1 and CDR2 from the germline V gene are SEHNR and FQNEAQ (reference sequence). The germline V and J ends were trimmed by 5 bases and 0 bases, with 16 bases remaining between them. The CDR3 runs 16 residues. This chain's CDR3 is CASSPGDERANYGYTF. The CDR3 DNA sequence: TGTGCCAGCAGCCCCGGGGATGAGAGAGCTAACTATGGCTACACCTTC. The whole variable domain, filled in from reference TRBV7-9 and TRBJ1-2, reads DTGVSQNPRHKITKRGQNVTFRCDPISEHNRLYWYRQTLGQGPEFLTYFQNEAQLEKSRLLSDRFSAERPKGSFSTLEIQRTEQGDSAMYLCASSPGDERANYGYTFGSGTRLTVV.

The chain uses TRBV19 and TRBJ1-4; unclear D gene. V dropped 10 bases and J dropped 7 bases, with 10 bases sitting between them. This CDR3 is built from 11 residues. Germline-derived CDR1 and CDR2 are LNHDA and SQIVND (reference sequence). The CDR3 bases are TGTGCCACAAGGGAGTTTGAAAAACTGTTTTTT. Its protein is CATREFEKLFF. Together with reference TRBV19 and TRBJ1-4, the CDR3 gives the full variable domain: DGGITQSPKYLFRKEGQNVTLSCEQNLNHDAMYWYRQDPGQGLRLIYYSQIVNDFQKGDIAEGYSVSREKKESFPLTVTSAQKNPTAFYLCATREFEKLFFGSGTQLSVL.

The V and J genes are TRBV9 and TRBJ2-7; 8 nucleotides line up with TRBD2. The length of the CDR3 is 13 residues. Germline-derived CDR1 and CDR2 are SGDLS and YYNGEE. V lost 6 bases, J lost 4 bases, and 6 bases stayed unmatched. For the CDR3, the DNA is TGTGCCAGCAATAAGGGACTAGGATACGAGCAGTACTTC. Protein sequence: CASNKGLGYEQYF.

The rearrangement joins TRBV9 to TRBJ1-2; TRBD1 aligns across 7 bases. The CDR3 is 13 amino acids. Germline V gives CDR1 SGDLS, CDR2 YYNGEE. With 0 bases clipped from V and 8 bases from J, the junction kept 4 bases outside the gene matches. The CDR3, as DNA: TGTGCCAGCAGCGTAGCTCAGGGGGAGGGCTACACCTTC. Residues: CASSVAQGEGYTF.

This chain joins TRBV4-1 and TRBJ2-7, with 7 bases lining up with TRBD1. CDR3 length equals 16 residues. CDR1 and CDR2 from the germline V gene are MGHRA and YSYEKL. The trim removed 2 bases at V and 3 bases at J, leaving 10 bases unmatched. DNA of the CDR3: TGCGCCAGCAGCCAATATGCAGGACAGGCTTTCTACGAGCAGTACTTC. It specifies CASSQYAGQAFYEQYF.

The CDR3 region has the DNA TGTGCCAGCCTGGGACAGGCCTCTGGAAACACCATATATTTT. This translates into CASLGQASGNTIYF. The chain combines TRBV2 with TRBJ1-3; 8 nucleotides agree with TRBD1. This CDR3 contains 14 residues. The V segment lost 8 bases and the J segment 0 bases; nucleotides outside the gene matches: 3. Germline V lookup: CDR1 SNHLY, CDR2 FYNNEI.